Sequencing of this T cell receptor beta chain was carried out in a study of blood T cells in healthy people across ages. Peripheral blood samples of roughly 9.8 milliliters were drawn from each donor. This clonotype was recorded at least ten times. Its specificity is unknown. Primers used in a second PCR of about 6 to 11 cycles were a sample-barcoded 5' primer and a J-beta primer mix. TCRdb analysed the 5' RACE reads with MiXCR anew, one entry per CDR3 protein. The table includes some 700,000 distinct CDR3 sequences, 22% detected once. Findings and limits, study-wide: TCR beta diversity was tightly associated with the proportion of naive T cells. Higher diversity, along with more naive CD4+ cells, distinguished long-lived donors from aged donors.

The CDR3 extends over 15 amino acids. V lost 5 bases, J lost 1 base, and 7 bases stayed unmatched. Germline CDR1 SGHAT, CDR2 FQDESV (reference sequence). Material: blood. The rearrangement joins TRBV11-1 to TRBJ2-5, with TRBD1 matching over 7 bases. The sequence was obtained from a man between 65 and 80 years old in good health. Here the CDR3 DNA reads TGTGCCAGCAGCCCTAGACAGGGCTTCCAAGAGACCCAGTACTTC. Translation: CASSPRQGFQETQYF.